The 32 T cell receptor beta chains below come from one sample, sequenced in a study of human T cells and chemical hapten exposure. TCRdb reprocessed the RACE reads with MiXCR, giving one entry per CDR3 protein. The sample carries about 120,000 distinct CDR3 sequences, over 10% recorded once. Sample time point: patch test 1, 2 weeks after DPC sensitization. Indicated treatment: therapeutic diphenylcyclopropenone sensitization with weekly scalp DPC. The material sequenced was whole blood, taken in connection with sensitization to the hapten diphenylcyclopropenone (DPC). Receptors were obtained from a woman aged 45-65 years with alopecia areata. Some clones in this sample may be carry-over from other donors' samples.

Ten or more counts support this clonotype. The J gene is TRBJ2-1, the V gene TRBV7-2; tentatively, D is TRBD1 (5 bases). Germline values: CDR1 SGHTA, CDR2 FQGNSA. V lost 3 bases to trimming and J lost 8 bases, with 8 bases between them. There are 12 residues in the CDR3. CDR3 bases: TGTGCCAGCAGCTTTCAGGGCTATGAGCAGTTCTTC. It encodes CASSFQGYEQFF.

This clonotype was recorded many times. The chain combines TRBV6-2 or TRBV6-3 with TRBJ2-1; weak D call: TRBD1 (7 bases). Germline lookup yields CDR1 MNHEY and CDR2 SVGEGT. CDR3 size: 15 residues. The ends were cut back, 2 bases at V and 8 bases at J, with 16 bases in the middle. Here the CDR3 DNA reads TGTGCCAGCAGTTACAGGCAGGGGGACTTCGATGAGCAGTTCTTC. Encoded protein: CASSYRQGDFDEQFF.

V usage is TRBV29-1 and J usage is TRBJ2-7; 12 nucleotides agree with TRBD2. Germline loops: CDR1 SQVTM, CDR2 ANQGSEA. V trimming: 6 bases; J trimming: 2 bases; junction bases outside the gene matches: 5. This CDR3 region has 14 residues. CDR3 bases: TGCAGCGTAGGGACTAGCGGGCTGACCTACGAGCAGTACTTC. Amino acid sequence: CSVGTSGLTYEQYF.

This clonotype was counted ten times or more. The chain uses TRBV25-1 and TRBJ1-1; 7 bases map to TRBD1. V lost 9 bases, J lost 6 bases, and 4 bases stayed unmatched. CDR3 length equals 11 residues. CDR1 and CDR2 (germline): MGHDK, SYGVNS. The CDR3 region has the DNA TGTGCCAGTTCAGACAGGGCTGAAGCTTTCTTT. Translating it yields CASSDRAEAFF.

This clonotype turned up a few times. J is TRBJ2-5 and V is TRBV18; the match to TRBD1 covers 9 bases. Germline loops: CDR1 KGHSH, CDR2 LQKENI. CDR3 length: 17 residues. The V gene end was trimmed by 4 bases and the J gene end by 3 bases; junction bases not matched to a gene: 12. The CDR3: CASSQLGQGAKKETQYF. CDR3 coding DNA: TGTGCCAGCTCACAACTGGGACAGGGCGCAAAGAAAGAGACCCAGTACTTC.

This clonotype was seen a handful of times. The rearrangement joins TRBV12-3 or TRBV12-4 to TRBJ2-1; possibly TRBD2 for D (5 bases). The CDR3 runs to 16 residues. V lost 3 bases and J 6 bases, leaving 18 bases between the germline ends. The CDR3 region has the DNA TGTGCCAGCAGTTTCGGCGCGGGCTTTTCAAGCAATGAGCAGTTCTTC. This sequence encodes CASSFGAGFSSNEQFF.

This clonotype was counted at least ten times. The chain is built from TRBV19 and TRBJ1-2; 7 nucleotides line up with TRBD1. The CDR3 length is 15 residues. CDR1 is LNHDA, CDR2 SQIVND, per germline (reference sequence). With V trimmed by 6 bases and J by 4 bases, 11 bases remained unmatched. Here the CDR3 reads CASRAGTAVGYGYTF. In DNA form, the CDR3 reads TGTGCCAGTAGGGCAGGGACAGCGGTCGGCTATGGCTACACCTTC.

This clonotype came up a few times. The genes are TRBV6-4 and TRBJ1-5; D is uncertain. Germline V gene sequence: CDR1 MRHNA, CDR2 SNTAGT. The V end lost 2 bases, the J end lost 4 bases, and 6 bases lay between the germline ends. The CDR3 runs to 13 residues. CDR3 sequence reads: CASSDRPNQPQHF. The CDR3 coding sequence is TGTGCCAGCAGTGACCGGCCTAATCAGCCCCAGCATTTT.

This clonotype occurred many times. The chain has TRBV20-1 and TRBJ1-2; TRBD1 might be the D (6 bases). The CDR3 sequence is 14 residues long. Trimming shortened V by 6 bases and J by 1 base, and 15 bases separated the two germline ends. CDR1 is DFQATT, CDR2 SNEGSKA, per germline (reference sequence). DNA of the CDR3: TGCAGTGCACCGGACAGAAAGTATAACTATGGCTACACCTTC. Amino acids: CSAPDRKYNYGYTF.

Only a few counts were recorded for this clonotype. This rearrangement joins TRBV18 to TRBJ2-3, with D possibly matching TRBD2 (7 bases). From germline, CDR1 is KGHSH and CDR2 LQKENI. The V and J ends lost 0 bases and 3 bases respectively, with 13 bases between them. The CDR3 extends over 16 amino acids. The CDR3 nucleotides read TGTGCCAGCTCACCACCGAGGGGGGGTTGGACAGATACGCAGTATTTT. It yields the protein CASSPPRGGWTDTQYF.

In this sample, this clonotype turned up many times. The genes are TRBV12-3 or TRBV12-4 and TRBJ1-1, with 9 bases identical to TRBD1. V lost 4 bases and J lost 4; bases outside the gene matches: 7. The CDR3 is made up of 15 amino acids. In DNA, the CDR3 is TGTGCCAGCAGTTCCTACAGGGGGCGCGGCACTGAAGCTTTCTTT. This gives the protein CASSSYRGRGTEAFF.

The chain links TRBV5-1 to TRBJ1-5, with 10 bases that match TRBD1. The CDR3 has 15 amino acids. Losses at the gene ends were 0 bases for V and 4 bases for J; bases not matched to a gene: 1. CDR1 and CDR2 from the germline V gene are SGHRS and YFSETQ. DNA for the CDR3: TGCGCCAGCAGCTTGGAGGGACAGGGGAATCAGCCCCAGCATTTT. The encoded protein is CASSLEGQGNQPQHF.

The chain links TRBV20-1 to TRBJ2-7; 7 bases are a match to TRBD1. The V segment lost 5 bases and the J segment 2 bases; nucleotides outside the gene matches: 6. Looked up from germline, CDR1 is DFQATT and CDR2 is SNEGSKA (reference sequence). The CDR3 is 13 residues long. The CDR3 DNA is TGCAGTGCTCTAACGGGACAGACCTACGAGCAGTACTTC. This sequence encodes CSALTGQTYEQYF.

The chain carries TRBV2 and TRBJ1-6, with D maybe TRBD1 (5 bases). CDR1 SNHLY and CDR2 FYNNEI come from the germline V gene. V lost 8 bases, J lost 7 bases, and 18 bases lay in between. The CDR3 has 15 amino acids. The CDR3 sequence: CASHRVGTNNSPLHF. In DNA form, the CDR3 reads TGTGCCAGCCACCGGGTTGGGACCAACAATTCACCCCTCCACTTT.

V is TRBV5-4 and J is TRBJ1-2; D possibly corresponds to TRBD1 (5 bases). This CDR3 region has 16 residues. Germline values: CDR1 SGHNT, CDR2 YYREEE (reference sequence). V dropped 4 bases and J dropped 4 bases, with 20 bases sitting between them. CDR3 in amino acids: CASSHQGGRSSYGYTF. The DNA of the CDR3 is TGTGCCAGCAGCCACCAGGGAGGGCGTAGTAGCTATGGCTACACCTTC.

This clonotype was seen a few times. CDR3 nucleotides: TGTGCCAGCAGTTATAGAGGTCCGGGACAGAACAAAAACATTCAGTACTTC. Protein: CASSYRGPGQNKNIQYF. The chain recombines TRBV6-5 with TRBJ2-4, with TRBD1 matching over 7 bases. The CDR3 is 17 residues long. Trimming removed 3 bases from V and 3 bases from J; junction bases left unmatched: 11. The V gene's germline CDR1 is MNHEY and CDR2 SVGAGI.

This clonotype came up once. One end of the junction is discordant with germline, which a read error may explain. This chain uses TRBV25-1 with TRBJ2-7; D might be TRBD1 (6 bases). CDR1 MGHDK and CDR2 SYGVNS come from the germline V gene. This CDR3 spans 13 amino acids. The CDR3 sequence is CVSRGQIPYEQYF. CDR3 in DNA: TGTGTCAGCAGAGGACAGATACCCTACGAGCAGTACTTC.

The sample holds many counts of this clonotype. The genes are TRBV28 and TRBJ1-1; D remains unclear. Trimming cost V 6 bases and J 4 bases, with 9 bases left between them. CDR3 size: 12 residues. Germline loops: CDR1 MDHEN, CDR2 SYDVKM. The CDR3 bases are TGTGCCAGCAGCCTGGAAGTCACTGAAGCTTTCTTT. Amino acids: CASSLEVTEAFF. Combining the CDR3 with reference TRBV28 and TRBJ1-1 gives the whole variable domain DVKVTQSSRYLVKRTGEKVFLECVQDMDHENMFWYRQDPGLGLRLIYFSYDVKMKEKGDIPEGYSVSREKKERFSLILESASTNQTSMYLCASSLEVTEAFFGQGTRLTVV.

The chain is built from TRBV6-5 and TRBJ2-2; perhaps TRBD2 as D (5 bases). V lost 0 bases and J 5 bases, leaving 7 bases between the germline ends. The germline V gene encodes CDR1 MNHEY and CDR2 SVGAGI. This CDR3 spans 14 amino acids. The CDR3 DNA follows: TGTGCCAGCAGTTACTCTCGGGATACCGGGGAGCTGTTTTTT. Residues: CASSYSRDTGELFF.

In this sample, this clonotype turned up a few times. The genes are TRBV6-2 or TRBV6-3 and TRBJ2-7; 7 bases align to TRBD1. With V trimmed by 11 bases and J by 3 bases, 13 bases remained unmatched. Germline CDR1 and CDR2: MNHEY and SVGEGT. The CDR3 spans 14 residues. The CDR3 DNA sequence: TGTGCCGGCAACAACAGGGGTCAGAACTACGAGCAGTACTTC. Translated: CAGNNRGQNYEQYF.

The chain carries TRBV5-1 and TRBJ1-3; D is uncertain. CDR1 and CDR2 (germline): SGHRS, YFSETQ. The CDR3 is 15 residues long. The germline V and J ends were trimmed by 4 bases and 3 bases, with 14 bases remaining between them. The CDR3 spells CASSPMSGNGNTIYF. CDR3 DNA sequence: TGCGCCAGCAGCCCCATGTCCGGAAATGGAAACACCATATATTTT.

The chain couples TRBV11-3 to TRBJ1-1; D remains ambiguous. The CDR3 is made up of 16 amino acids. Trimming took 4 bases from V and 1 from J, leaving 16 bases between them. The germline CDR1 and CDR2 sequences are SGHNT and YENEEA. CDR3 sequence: CASSSGVRTENTEAFF. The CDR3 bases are TGTGCCAGCAGCTCAGGCGTTAGGACGGAGAACACTGAAGCTTTCTTT.

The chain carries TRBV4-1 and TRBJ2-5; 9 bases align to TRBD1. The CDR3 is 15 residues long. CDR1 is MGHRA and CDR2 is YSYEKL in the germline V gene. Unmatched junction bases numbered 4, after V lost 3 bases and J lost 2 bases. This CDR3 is CASSQGDREQETQYF. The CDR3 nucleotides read TGCGCCAGCAGCCAGGGGGACAGGGAACAAGAGACCCAGTACTTC.

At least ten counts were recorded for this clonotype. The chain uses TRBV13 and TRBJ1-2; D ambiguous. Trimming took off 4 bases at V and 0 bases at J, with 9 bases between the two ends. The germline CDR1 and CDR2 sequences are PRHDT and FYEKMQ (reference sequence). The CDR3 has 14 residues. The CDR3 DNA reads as TGTGCCAGCAGCTCCTACGAGGCTAACTATGGCTACACCTTC. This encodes CASSSYEANYGYTF.

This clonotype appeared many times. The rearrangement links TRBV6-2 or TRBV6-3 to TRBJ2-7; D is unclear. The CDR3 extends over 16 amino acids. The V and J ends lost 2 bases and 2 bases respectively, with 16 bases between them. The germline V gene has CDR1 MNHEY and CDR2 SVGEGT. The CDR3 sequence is CASSYPGKGLPYEQYF. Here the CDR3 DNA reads TGTGCCAGCAGTTACCCCGGAAAGGGCTTACCCTACGAGCAGTACTTC.

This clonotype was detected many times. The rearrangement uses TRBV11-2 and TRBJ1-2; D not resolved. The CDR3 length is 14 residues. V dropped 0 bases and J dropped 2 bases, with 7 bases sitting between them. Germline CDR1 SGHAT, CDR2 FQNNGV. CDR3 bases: TGTGCCAGCAGCTTAGATACCGGAAACTATGGCTACACCTTC. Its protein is CASSLDTGNYGYTF.

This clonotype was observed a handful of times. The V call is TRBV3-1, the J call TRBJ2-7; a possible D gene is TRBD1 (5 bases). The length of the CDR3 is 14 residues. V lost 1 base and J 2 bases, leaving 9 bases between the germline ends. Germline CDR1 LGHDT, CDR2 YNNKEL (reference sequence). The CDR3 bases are TGTGCCAGCAGCCAAGGTGACAGAACCTACGAGCAGTACTTC. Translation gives CASSQGDRTYEQYF.

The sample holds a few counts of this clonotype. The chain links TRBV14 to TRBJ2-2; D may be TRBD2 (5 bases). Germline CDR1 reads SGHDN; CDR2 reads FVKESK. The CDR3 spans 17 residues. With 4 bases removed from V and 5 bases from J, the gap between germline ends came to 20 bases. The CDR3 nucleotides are TGTGCCAGCAGCCTTGGACTCACTGGGCTGAGTACCGGGGAGCTGTTTTTT. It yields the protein CASSLGLTGLSTGELFF.

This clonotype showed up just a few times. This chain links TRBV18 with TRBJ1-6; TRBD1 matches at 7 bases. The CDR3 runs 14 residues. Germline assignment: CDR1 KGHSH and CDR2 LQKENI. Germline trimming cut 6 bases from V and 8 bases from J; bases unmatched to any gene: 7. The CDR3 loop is CASSPDRRYSPLHF. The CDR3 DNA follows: TGTGCCAGCTCCCCGGACAGGAGATATTCACCCCTCCACTTT.

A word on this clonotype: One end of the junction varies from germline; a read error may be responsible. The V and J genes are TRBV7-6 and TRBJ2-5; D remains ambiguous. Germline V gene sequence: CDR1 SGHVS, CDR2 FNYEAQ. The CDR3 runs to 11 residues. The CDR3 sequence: CVSSLVGTQYF. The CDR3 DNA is TGTGTCAGCAGCTTGGTAGGGACCCAGTACTTC.

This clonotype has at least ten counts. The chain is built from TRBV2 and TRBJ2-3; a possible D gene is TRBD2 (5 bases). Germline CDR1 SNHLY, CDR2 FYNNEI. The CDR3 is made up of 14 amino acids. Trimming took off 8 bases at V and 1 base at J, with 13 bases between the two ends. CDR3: CASRGFAGTDTQYF. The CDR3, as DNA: TGTGCCAGCCGGGGATTTGCCGGCACAGATACGCAGTATTTT.

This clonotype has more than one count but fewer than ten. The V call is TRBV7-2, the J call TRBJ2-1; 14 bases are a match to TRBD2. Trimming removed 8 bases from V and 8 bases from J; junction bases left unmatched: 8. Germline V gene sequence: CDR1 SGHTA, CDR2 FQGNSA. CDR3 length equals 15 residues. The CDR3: CASGTSGGPWDEQFF. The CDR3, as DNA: TGTGCCAGCGGGACTAGCGGGGGCCCTTGGGATGAGCAGTTCTTC.